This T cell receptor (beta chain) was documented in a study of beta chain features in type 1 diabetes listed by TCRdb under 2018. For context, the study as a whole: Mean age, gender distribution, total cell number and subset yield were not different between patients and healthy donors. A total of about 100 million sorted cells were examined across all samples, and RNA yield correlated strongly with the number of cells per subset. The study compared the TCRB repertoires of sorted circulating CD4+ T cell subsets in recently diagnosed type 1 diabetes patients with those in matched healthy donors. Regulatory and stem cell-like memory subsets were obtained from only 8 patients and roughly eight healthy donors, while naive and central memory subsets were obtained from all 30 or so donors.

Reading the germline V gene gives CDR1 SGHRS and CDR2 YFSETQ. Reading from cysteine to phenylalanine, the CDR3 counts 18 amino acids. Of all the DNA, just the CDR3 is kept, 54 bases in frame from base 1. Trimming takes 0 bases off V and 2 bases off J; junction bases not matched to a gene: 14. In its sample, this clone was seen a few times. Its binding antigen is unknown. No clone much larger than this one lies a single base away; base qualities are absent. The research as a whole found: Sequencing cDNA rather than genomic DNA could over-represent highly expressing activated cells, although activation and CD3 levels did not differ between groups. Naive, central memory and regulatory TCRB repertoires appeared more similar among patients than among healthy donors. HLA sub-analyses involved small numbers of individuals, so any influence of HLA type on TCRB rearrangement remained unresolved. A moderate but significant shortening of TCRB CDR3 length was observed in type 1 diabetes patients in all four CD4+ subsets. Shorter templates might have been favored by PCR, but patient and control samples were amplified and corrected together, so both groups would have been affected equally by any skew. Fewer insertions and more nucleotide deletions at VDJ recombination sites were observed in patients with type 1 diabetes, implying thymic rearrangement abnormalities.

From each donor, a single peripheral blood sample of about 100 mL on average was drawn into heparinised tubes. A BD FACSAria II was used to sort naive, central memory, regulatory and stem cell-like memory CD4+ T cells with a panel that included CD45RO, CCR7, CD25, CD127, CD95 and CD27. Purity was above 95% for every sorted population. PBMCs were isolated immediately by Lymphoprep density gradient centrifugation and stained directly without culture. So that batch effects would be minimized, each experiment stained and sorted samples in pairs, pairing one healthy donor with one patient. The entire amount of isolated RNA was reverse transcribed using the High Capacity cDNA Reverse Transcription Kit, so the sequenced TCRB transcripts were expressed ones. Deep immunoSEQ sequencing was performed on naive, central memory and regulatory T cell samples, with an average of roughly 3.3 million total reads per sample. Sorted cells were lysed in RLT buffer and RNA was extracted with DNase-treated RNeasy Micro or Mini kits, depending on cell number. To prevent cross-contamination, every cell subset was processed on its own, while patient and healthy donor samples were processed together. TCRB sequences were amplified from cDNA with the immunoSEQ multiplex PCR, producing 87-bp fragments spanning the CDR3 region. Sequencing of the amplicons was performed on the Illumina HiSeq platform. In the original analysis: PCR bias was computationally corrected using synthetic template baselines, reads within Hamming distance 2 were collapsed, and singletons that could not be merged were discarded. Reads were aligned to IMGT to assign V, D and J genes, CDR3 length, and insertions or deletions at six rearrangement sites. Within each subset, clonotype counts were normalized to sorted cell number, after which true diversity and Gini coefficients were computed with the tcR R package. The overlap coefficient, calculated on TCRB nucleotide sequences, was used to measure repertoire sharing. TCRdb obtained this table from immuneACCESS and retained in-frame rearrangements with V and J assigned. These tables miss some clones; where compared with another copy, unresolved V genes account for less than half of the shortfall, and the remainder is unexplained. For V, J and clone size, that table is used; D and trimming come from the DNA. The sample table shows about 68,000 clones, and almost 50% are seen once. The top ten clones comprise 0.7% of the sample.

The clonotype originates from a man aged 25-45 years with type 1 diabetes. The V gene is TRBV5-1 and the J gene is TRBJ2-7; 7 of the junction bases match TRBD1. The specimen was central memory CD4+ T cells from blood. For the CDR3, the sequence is CASSLGASTGVLTYEQYF. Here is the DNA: TGCGCCAGCAGCTTGGGTGCAAGTACAGGGGTTTTAACCTACGAGCAGTACTTC.